Described below is a single T cell receptor (beta chain) sequence and its context. The antigen remains undetermined. Trimming shortened V by 8 bases and J by 1 base, and 8 bases separated the two germline ends. Per the germline V gene, CDR1 is SNHLY and CDR2 is FYNNEI. The CDR3 is 12 residues long. These data come from a study of T cell responses to AZD1222 COVID-19 vaccine. Using immunoSEQ multiplex PCR, the repertoire was profiled, and TCRdb retains in-frame clones only, with some absent. Of some 84,000 clones in the sample, approximately 89% were seen once. Study findings and constraints: Breadth and depth of Spike-specific TCRs rose after two AZD1222 doses. The repertoires were collected only after the peak T cell response. The reported proportion of spike-specific TCRs targeting unmutated variant regions was nearly half. The study identified only five to seven AZD1222 recipients as seropositive at baseline.

This receptor was obtained from an adult in good health. The sequencing used peripheral blood, collected on day 0 of AZD1222 vaccination. The chain couples TRBV2 to TRBJ1-1; D uncertain. The CDR3 is CASGLGNTEAFF. The CDR3 coding sequence is TGTGCCAGCGGTCTCGGGAACACTGAAGCTTTCTTT.